This record looks at one T cell receptor (beta chain) sequence and its context. Repertoires were generated with immunoSEQ multiplex PCR, while TCRdb's copy carries only in-frame clones and drops some. The sample lists about 200,000 clones, roughly 80% occurring once. The CDR3 is 13 residues long. Germline V gives CDR1 LGHDT, CDR2 YNNKEL (reference sequence). V lost 0 bases to trimming and J lost 6 bases, with 6 bases between them. This sample stems from a study of blood T cell repertoires in COVID-19. Looking at the study overall: Material from acute and convalescent COVID-19 was sourced from the United States, Italy and Spain. PBMCs, B-cell-depleted T cells, or T cells were the source of the cDNA or gDNA that made up the material.

The sequence was collected from a woman of 80 years or more with acute or convalescent COVID-19. Sequenced sample: peripheral blood. This chain joins TRBV3-1 (or the pseudogene TRBV3-2) and TRBJ1-5; D gene uncertain. CDR3 region: CASSQDLSQPQHF. The DNA for the CDR3 is TGTGCCAGCAGCCAAGATCTTTCTCAGCCCCAGCATTTT.